Listed here are 9 T cell receptor beta chains from one sample, sequenced in a study of shared clonotypes between healthy human individuals. Clones were sequenced by immunoSEQ multiplex PCR, and TCRdb holds only the in-frame ones, with some missing. The repertoire holds roughly 1.4 million clones, 98% seen once, with around 0.33% in the top ten. The sample consisted of naive CD4+ T cells sorted from blood. Specified subset: CD45RA+ positively selected. These receptors all come from a man aged 25 to 40 in good health.

This chain joins TRBV5-1 and TRBJ1-1; 8 nucleotides align to TRBD1. Germline V lookup: CDR1 SGHRS, CDR2 YFSETQ. V gave up 6 bases and J gave up 1 base; unmatched junction bases: 5. The CDR3 is 14 amino acids. DNA for the CDR3: TGCGCCAGCATCCCCGGGACAGGGAACACTGAAGCTTTCTTT. It yields the protein CASIPGTGNTEAFF.

This rearrangement joins TRBV5-1 to TRBJ2-1, with 9 bases aligning to TRBD1. The germline gives CDR1 SGHRS, CDR2 YFSETQ. The CDR3 has 18 amino acids. V was clipped by 5 bases and J by 2 bases; unmatched bases: 14. This CDR3 reads CASSFWDRVSETYNEQFF. The CDR3 bases are TGCGCCAGCAGTTTCTGGGACAGGGTGTCGGAAACCTACAATGAGCAGTTCTTC. Supplemented by reference TRBV5-1 and TRBJ2-1, the full variable domain reads KAGVTQTPRYLIKTRGQQVTLSCSPISGHRSVSWYQQTPGQGLQFLFEYFSETQRNKGNFPGRFSGRQFSNSRSEMNVSTLELGDSALYLCASSFWDRVSETYNEQFFGPGTRLTVL.

The chain is built from TRBV6-6 and TRBJ2-3; D not resolved. CDR3 length equals 12 residues. V shed 6 bases and J shed 6 bases, with 10 bases lying between them. CDR1 is MNHNY, CDR2 SVGAGI, per germline (reference sequence). The CDR3 sequence is CASSYLMDTQYF. The CDR3 DNA sequence: TGTGCCAGCAGCTACCTTATGGATACGCAGTATTTT.

The gene calls are TRBV5-8 and TRBJ1-2, with D tentatively TRBD1 (5 bases). The germline V gene has CDR1 SGHTS and CDR2 YDEGEE. The CDR3 consists of 14 residues. V gave up 4 bases and J gave up 4 bases, with 14 bases separating them. In DNA, the CDR3 is TGTGCCAGCAGCGGGGGGGGAAGGGCCTATGGCTACACCTTC. Protein product: CASSGGGRAYGYTF.

The chain joins TRBV5-1 to TRBJ2-1; possible D gene TRBD1, 5 bases. The germline CDR1 and CDR2 sequences are SGHRS and YFSETQ. Trimming removed 0 bases at V and 0 bases at J, with 13 bases between. CDR3 length: 17 residues. CDR3 region: CASSLVGLPSSYNEQFF. The CDR3, as DNA: TGCGCCAGCAGCTTGGTGGGGCTACCGAGCTCCTACAATGAGCAGTTCTTC.

The rearrangement uses TRBV18 and TRBJ2-1; 10 bases align to TRBD2. CDR3 size: 15 residues. Losses at the gene ends were 3 bases for V and 4 bases for J; bases not matched to a gene: 3. Germline CDR1 KGHSH, CDR2 LQKENI. The CDR3 protein is CASSPWTSGYNEQFF. DNA of the CDR3: TGTGCCAGCTCACCTTGGACTAGCGGTTACAATGAGCAGTTCTTC.

The chain uses TRBV6-1 and TRBJ2-5, with 9 positions matching TRBD2. The CDR3 is made up of 19 amino acids. V shed 1 base, J shed 2 bases, and the junction held 14 bases outside the gene matches. Germline CDR1 and CDR2: MNHNS and SASEGT. CDR3 residues: CASSEDLLLGGGEQETQYF. CDR3 DNA: TGTGCCAGCAGTGAAGACCTTCTTCTTGGCGGGGGGGAGCAAGAGACCCAGTACTTC.

The V call is TRBV5-1, the J call TRBJ2-7, with D perhaps being TRBD1 or TRBD2 (5 bases each). Trimming removed 0 bases from V and 4 bases from J, with 17 bases in between. CDR3 size: 16 residues. Germline V gene sequence: CDR1 SGHRS, CDR2 YFSETQ. CDR3 bases: TGCGCCAGCAGCTTGGATGGGACCCGGAGTTTTTACGAGCAGTACTTC. This gives the protein CASSLDGTRSFYEQYF.

The chain has TRBV20-1 and TRBJ2-7; maybe TRBD2 (6 bases). The CDR3 runs 11 residues. V was pared by 7 bases and J by 7 bases, with 14 bases between. CDR1 is DFQATT, CDR2 SNEGSKA, per germline (reference sequence). The CDR3 region has the DNA TGCAGTGTGAGGCGGGATGAGGAGCAGTACTTC. It codes for CSVRRDEEQYF.